These 26 T cell receptor beta chains were sequenced from one sample in a study of cytomegalovirus exposure and HLA in healthy donors. The PCR made use of 60 Vbeta and 13 Jbeta primers. The data were produced by immunoSEQ multiplex PCR, yet TCRdb's version contains in-frame clones alone and is incomplete. The profile shows 150,000 to 200,000 clones, around 80% of them singletons. Sequencing input: PBMCs. These TCRs come from a male donor in good health and CMV-seronegative.

V gene TRBV27 combines with J gene TRBJ1-2, with a weak D call TRBD1 (5 bases). The germline V gene encodes CDR1 MNHEY and CDR2 SMNVEV (reference sequence). Deletions cut 10 bases from V and 12 bases from J, with 24 bases between. The CDR3 consists of 13 residues. Written as DNA, the CDR3 is TGTGCCACACGGGGTGGGGACTCCGGGGAGGACACCTTC. This sequence encodes CATRGGDSGEDTF.

The chain links TRBV7-3 to TRBJ2-3, with D possibly TRBD2 on 6 matching bases. Germline assignment: CDR1 SGHTA and CDR2 FQGTGA. Between the trimmed V and J ends, which lost 5 bases and 1 base, there was a span of 25 bases. The CDR3 contains 19 residues. CDR3 in DNA: TGTGCCAGCAGCGTCTCGCGGGATTTGGCGGAGAAGGGCACAGATACGCAGTATTTT. Amino acid sequence: CASSVSRDLAEKGTDTQYF.

The CDR3 nucleotides read TGTGCCACCAGCAGAAGGGACAGCAGGAACACTGAAGCTTTCTTT. Its translation: CATSRRDSRNTEAFF. The chain joins TRBV15 to TRBJ1-1, with TRBD1 matching over 7 bases. After removal of 2 bases from V and 1 base from J, the junction contained 4 bases not matched to a gene. The CDR3 extends over 15 amino acids. Germline loops: CDR1 LNHNV, CDR2 YYDKDF (reference sequence).

This chain connects TRBV2 to TRBJ1-4; 9 bases are a match to TRBD1. Germline trimming cut 5 bases from V and 8 bases from J; bases unmatched to any gene: 6. The CDR3 has 14 amino acids. Germline CDR1 reads SNHLY; CDR2 reads FYNNEI. The CDR3 DNA follows: TGTGCCAGCAGTAACAGGGGGCGTACAGAAAAACTGTTTTTT. It is translated as CASSNRGRTEKLFF.

The rearrangement links TRBV28 to TRBJ2-3; TRBD2 agrees at 13 bases. V shed 5 bases, J shed 5 bases, and the junction held 19 bases outside the gene matches. This CDR3 region has 20 residues. Germline CDR1 MDHEN, CDR2 SYDVKM. Here the CDR3 DNA reads TGTGCCAGCAGTCCCCGACGGACCACTGGGACTAGCGGGATACAAGATACGCAGTATTTT. Its protein is CASSPRRTTGTSGIQDTQYF.

This chain uses TRBV15 with TRBJ2-7, with D hard to call. Per the germline V gene, CDR1 is LNHNV and CDR2 is YYDKDF (reference sequence). Trimming took 0 bases from V and 5 from J, leaving 11 bases between them. The length of the CDR3 is 14 residues. CDR3 in DNA: TGTGCCACCAGCAGAGATCTGGCAGACAACGAGCAGTACTTC. As protein: CATSRDLADNEQYF.

To note about this clone: Sequence at one end of the junction differs from germline and may be a read error. The rearrangement joins TRBV28 to TRBJ2-5; tentative D call: TRBD2 (6 bases). The CDR3 extends over 15 amino acids. Looked up from germline, CDR1 is MDHEN and CDR2 is SYDVKM. The CDR3: CASSLFGRGQEAQYF. In nucleotides, the CDR3 is TGTGCCAGCAGTTTATTCGGGAGAGGGCAAGAGGCCCAGTACTTC. Based on the CDR3 plus reference TRBV28 and TRBJ2-5, the full variable domain is DVKVTQSSRYLVKRTGEKVFLECVQDMDHENMFWYRQDPGLGLRLIYFSYDVKMKEKGDIPEGYSVSREKKERFSLILESASTNQTSMYLCASSLFGRGQEAQYFGPGTRLLVL.

The chain is built from TRBV4-1 and TRBJ2-7; 15 bases are shared with TRBD2. This CDR3 is built from 16 residues. Germline CDR1 reads MGHRA; CDR2 reads YSYEKL. V was clipped by 4 bases and J by 4 bases; unmatched bases: 5. CDR3 protein: CASSPGLAGGKYEQYF. CDR3 DNA: TGCGCCAGCAGCCCCGGACTAGCGGGAGGGAAATACGAGCAGTACTTC.

The rearrangement joins TRBV15 to TRBJ1-6, with TRBD1 identical over 7 bases. J lost 7 bases, V lost 3 bases, and 12 bases had no gene match. Germline-derived CDR1 and CDR2 are LNHNV and YYDKDF (reference sequence). This CDR3 has 17 amino acids. CDR3 sequence reads: CATSSLMDGRGNSPLHF. The CDR3 region has the DNA TGTGCCACCAGCAGTCTCATGGATGGCAGGGGGAATTCACCCCTCCACTTT. Together with reference TRBV15 and TRBJ1-6, the CDR3 gives the full variable domain: DAMVIQNPRYQVTQFGKPVTLSCSQTLNHNVMYWYQQKSSQAPKLLFHYYDKDFNNEADTPDNFQSRRPNTSFCFLDIRSPGLGDTAMYLCATSSLMDGRGNSPLHFGNGTRLTVT.

The chain carries TRBV19 and TRBJ1-2; 7 bases agree with TRBD1. This CDR3 has 15 residues. V was pared by 7 bases and J by 7 bases, with 15 bases of the junction left unmatched. The germline V gene encodes CDR1 LNHDA and CDR2 SQIVND (reference sequence). The CDR3 bases are TGTGCCAGTACCTATGGGACAGCACGCTCCTCTGGCTACACCTTC. Translation gives CASTYGTARSSGYTF.

This clone showed up just a few times. The V and J genes are TRBV25-1 and TRBJ1-2; 7 bases fit TRBD1. This CDR3 has 17 amino acids. V was pared by 0 bases and J by 3 bases, with 10 bases of the junction left unmatched. Germline CDR1 reads MGHDK; CDR2 reads SYGVNS. In DNA, the CDR3 is TGTGCCAGCAGTGAATATGCAGGAGGAGGGGGCTACTATGGCTACACCTTC. Its translation is CASSEYAGGGGYYGYTF.

CDR3 protein: CASSSILGGLEQYF. In nucleotides, the CDR3 is TGTGCCAGTAGTTCAATCCTTGGGGGCCTCGAGCAGTACTTC. The chain is built from TRBV19 and TRBJ2-7; weak D call: TRBD1 (6 bases). This CDR3 has 14 amino acids. Germline CDR1 and CDR2: LNHDA and SQIVND (reference sequence). V lost 5 bases, J lost 6 bases, and 17 bases lay in between.

J is TRBJ2-1 and V is TRBV7-6; the D gene is possibly TRBD1 (6 bases). Trimming shortened V by 0 bases and J by 6 bases, and 12 bases separated the two germline ends. CDR3 size: 15 residues. Germline V gives CDR1 SGHVS, CDR2 FNYEAQ. CDR3 loop: CASSLASGTINEQFF. CDR3 DNA sequence: TGTGCCAGCAGCTTAGCCTCCGGGACAATCAATGAGCAGTTCTTC. The full variable domain, in which reference TRBV7-6 and TRBJ2-1 provide the parts outside the CDR3, is GAGVSQSPRYKVTKRGQDVALRCDPISGHVSLYWYRQALGQGPEFLTYFNYEAQQDKSGLPNDRFSAERPEGSISTLTIQRTEQRDSAMYRCASSLASGTINEQFFGPGTRLTVL.

The CDR3 loop is CAISLEPGELFF. The DNA for the CDR3 is TGTGCCATAAGCCTGGAGCCCGGGGAGCTGTTTTTT. V gene TRBV6-1 combines with J gene TRBJ2-2, with D hard to call. Germline V gene lookup returns CDR1 MNHNS and CDR2 SASEGT. Trimming stripped 10 bases from V and 6 bases from J, with 12 bases between. The CDR3 spans 12 residues.

This clone has only one observation. The chain recombines TRBV5-4 with TRBJ2-1; TRBD2 agrees at 15 bases. J gave up 7 bases and V 4 bases, and 6 bases lay outside the gene matches. This CDR3 is 16 amino acids long. CDR1 is SGHNT, CDR2 YYREEE, per germline (reference sequence). The DNA of the CDR3 is TGTGCCAGCAGCGTAAGGACTAGCGGGGGGGCTAATGAGCAGTTCTTC. It codes for CASSVRTSGGANEQFF.

This clone was seen a few times. The CDR3 here is CASSKTGGAQKTQYF. CDR3 coding DNA: TGTGCCAGCAGCAAGACAGGGGGCGCACAAAAGACCCAGTACTTC. V and J are TRBV7-9 and TRBJ2-5, with TRBD1 matching 10 bases. This CDR3 comprises 15 residues. Germline CDR1 reads SEHNR; CDR2 reads FQNEAQ (reference sequence). Trimming cost V 5 bases and J 6 bases; bases outside gene matches: 9.

This clone was observed a handful of times. V gene TRBV4-3 combines with J gene TRBJ1-1, with unresolved D. Germline loops: CDR1 LGHNA, CDR2 YSLEER. V was shortened by 4 bases and J by 4 bases, with 19 bases between the two germline ends. The length of the CDR3 is 16 residues. In nucleotides, the CDR3 is TGCGCCAGCAGCCCGGTTCGGGTGGGGAGAGGCACTGAAGCTTTCTTT. It yields the protein CASSPVRVGRGTEAFF.

The J gene is TRBJ1-3, the V gene TRBV7-9; the D is unclear. This CDR3 contains 14 residues. Germline V gene lookup returns CDR1 SEHNR and CDR2 FQNEAQ (reference sequence). With 5 bases removed from V and 3 bases from J, the gap between germline ends came to 11 bases. The CDR3 spells CASSLPSLGNTIYF. The CDR3 region has the DNA TGTGCCAGCAGCCTTCCTTCTCTTGGAAACACCATATATTTT.

The V call is TRBV5-1, the J call TRBJ2-1; TRBD2 agrees at 8 bases. The CDR3 contains 15 residues. After removal of 3 bases from V and 4 bases from J, the junction contained 6 bases not matched to a gene. Germline values: CDR1 SGHRS, CDR2 YFSETQ. In DNA form, the CDR3 reads TGCGCCAGCAGCTCCGGGGGGGAAACTTACAATGAGCAGTTCTTC. Translation gives CASSSGGETYNEQFF.

The chain employs TRBV7-6 and TRBJ2-7; 8 bases align to TRBD2. V was pared by 5 bases and J by 3 bases, with 6 bases of the junction left unmatched. Germline V gene sequence: CDR1 SGHVS, CDR2 FNYEAQ. The CDR3 has 14 amino acids. The CDR3 coding sequence is TGTGCCAGCAGCGACCCCGGGACTAGCTACGAGCAGTACTTC. Translation: CASSDPGTSYEQYF. The full variable domain, with the rest looked up from reference TRBV7-6 and TRBJ2-7, is GAGVSQSPRYKVTKRGQDVALRCDPISGHVSLYWYRQALGQGPEFLTYFNYEAQQDKSGLPNDRFSAERPEGSISTLTIQRTEQRDSAMYRCASSDPGTSYEQYFGPGTRLTVT.

V is TRBV7-9 and J is TRBJ1-2; 7 positions match TRBD1. There are 15 residues in the CDR3. The germline V gene encodes CDR1 SEHNR and CDR2 FQNEAQ (reference sequence). Germline trimming cut 0 bases from V and 7 bases from J; bases unmatched to any gene: 8. CDR3 nucleotide sequence: TGTGCCAGCAGCTTAGCTGGACAGGCACGCGGTGGCTACACCTTC. Residues: CASSLAGQARGGYTF. The whole variable domain, filled in from reference TRBV7-9 and TRBJ1-2, reads DTGVSQNPRHKITKRGQNVTFRCDPISEHNRLYWYRQTLGQGPEFLTYFQNEAQLEKSRLLSDRFSAERPKGSFSTLEIQRTEQGDSAMYLCASSLAGQARGGYTFGSGTRLTVV.

This chain uses TRBV7-9 with TRBJ2-5; 9 bases match TRBD2. Losses at the gene ends were 5 bases for V and 5 bases for J; bases not matched to a gene: 3. CDR1 is SEHNR and CDR2 is FQNEAQ in the germline V gene (reference sequence). This CDR3 has 13 amino acids. CDR3 DNA sequence: TGTGCCAGCAGCGCGACTAGCGGTGAGACCCAGTACTTC. Translation gives CASSATSGETQYF.

This clone occurred once. CDR3 loop: CASRSQGARQPQHF. The CDR3 bases are TGTGCAAGTCGCTCTCAGGGGGCCCGCCAGCCCCAGCATTTT. V gene TRBV12-2 combines with J gene TRBJ1-5; TRBD1 was called by the table and not checked on the DNA. TRBV12-2 counts as a pseudogene. The length of the CDR3 is 14 residues.

This chain joins TRBV28 and TRBJ1-4, with 7 bases aligning to TRBD1. V lost 5 bases and J lost 3; bases outside the gene matches: 3. The CDR3 extends over 14 amino acids. The V gene's germline CDR1 is MDHEN and CDR2 SYDVKM. DNA for the CDR3: TGTGCCAGCAGTACAGGGGCCCCTAATGAAAAACTGTTTTTT. Protein: CASSTGAPNEKLFF.

This clone was picked up a small number of times. The chain uses TRBV4-2 and TRBJ2-7, with 8 bases aligning to TRBD2. With 0 bases clipped from V and 0 bases from J, the junction kept 1 base outside the gene matches. The CDR3 totals 15 residues. Germline V CDR1 and CDR2: LGHNA, YNFKEQ. In nucleotides, the CDR3 is TGTGCCAGCAGCCAAGAAAGCGGGAGCTCCTACGAGCAGTACTTC. It codes for CASSQESGSSYEQYF.

The V and J genes are TRBV28 and TRBJ1-1, with 9 bases identical to TRBD1. The germline gives CDR1 MDHEN, CDR2 SYDVKM. The CDR3 length is 13 residues. The V segment lost 7 bases and the J segment 7 bases; nucleotides outside the gene matches: 7. CDR3 in DNA: TGTGCCAGCACCTTCGGACAGGGGATTGAAGCTTTCTTT. It encodes CASTFGQGIEAFF.